The rows below give T cell receptor beta chains drawn from one sample of a study of T cells after posttransplantation cyclophosphamide. The repertoire was sequenced with immunoSEQ multiplex PCR; TCRdb's copy has only in-frame clones and lacks some. The sample holds approximately 26,000 clones; roughly 89% are singletons and the top ten take around 3.5%. The sample taken for sequencing was PBMCs. The receptors shown here come from a man between 45 and 60 years old. The CDR3 runs from the conserved cysteine through the conserved F or W. D genes are given only for firm matches. Clone size is shown for a subset of rows, as once, few, many or a class of expanded clone.

D	J	size	V	CDR3	DNA
NA	TRBJ1-5	few	TRBV19	CASSIGSELPQHF	TGTGCCAGTAGTATCGGTTCGGAGCTGCCCCAGCATTTT
NA	TRBJ2-5	NA	TRBV5-1	CASSPRQEEETQYF	TGCGCCAGCAGCCCGAGACAGGAAGAAGAGACCCAGTACTTC
NA	TRBJ1-1	once	TRBV7-9	CASSARGGQDTEAFF	TGTGCCAGCAGCGCCCGGGGGGGTCAGGACACTGAAGCTTTCTTT
NA	TRBJ2-1	NA	TRBV11-3	CASSPLPYNEQFF	TGTGCCAGCAGCCCCCTCCCTTACAATGAGCAGTTCTTC
TRBD2	TRBJ2-1	NA	TRBV7-3	CASSPEAREGRYEQFF	TGTGCCAGCAGCCCCGAAGCGCGGGAGGGCAGGTATGAGCAGTTCTTC
TRBD1	TRBJ2-2	NA	TRBV28	CATLGAGTGVGGELFF	TGTGCCACCCTGGGAGCAGGGACAGGGGTAGGCGGGGAGCTGTTTTTT
NA	TRBJ1-1	few	TRBV5-1	CASTNRGSGWGRRDTEAFF	TGCGCCAGCACCAATAGGGGGTCTGGGTGGGGAAGGCGGGACACTGAAGCTTTCTTT
NA	TRBJ2-5	NA	TRBV30	CAWNGDNWETQYF	TGTGCCTGGAATGGGGACAACTGGGAGACCCAGTACTTC
TRBD1	TRBJ2-3	NA	TRBV5-1	CASRETGERTDTQYF	TGCGCCAGCAGGGAGACAGGGGAGCGCACAGATACGCAGTATTTT
TRBD1	TRBJ1-4	NA	TRBV7-6	CASSLYRGNEKLFF	TGTGCCAGCAGCTTATACAGGGGAAATGAAAAACTGTTTTTT
NA	TRBJ2-5	NA	TRBV15	CATSRDLTLLQGEETQYF	TGTGCCACCAGCAGAGATCTCACCCTACTACAGGGTGAAGAGACCCAGTACTTC
TRBD2	TRBJ2-7	NA	TRBV19	CASSIGGGAVEQYF	TGTGCCAGTAGTATAGGCGGGGGGGCCGTCGAGCAGTACTTC
TRBD1	TRBJ2-7	NA	TRBV9	CASSVGRDRGHEQYF	TGTGCCAGCAGCGTCGGCCGGGACAGGGGGCACGAGCAGTACTTC
NA	TRBJ1-4	NA	TRBV4-1	CASSGLFEKLFF	TGCGCCTCCTCCGGACTTTTTGAAAAACTGTTTTTT
NA	TRBJ2-1	once	TRBV6-1	CASTHTRQESNEQFF	TGTGCCAGCACGCACACCCGACAGGAATCCAATGAGCAGTTCTTC
NA	TRBJ1-2	NA	TRBV2	CASSALGQYGYTF	TGTGCCAGCAGTGCGTTAGGACAGTATGGCTACACCTTC
TRBD1	TRBJ2-7	NA	TRBV30	CAWGDSYYEQYF	TGTGCCTGGGGGGACAGTTACTACGAGCAGTACTTC
NA	TRBJ1-2	NA	TRBV28	CASSHGLNRDYGYTF	TGTGCCAGCAGCCATGGGCTTAACAGAGACTATGGCTACACCTTC
NA	TRBJ1-1	NA	TRBV27	CATHPPGDTEAFF	TGTGCAACCCACCCCCCAGGGGACACTGAAGCTTTCTTT
NA	TRBJ1-1	NA	TRBV18	CASSPDLNTEAFF	TGTGCCAGCTCACCGGACTTAAACACTGAAGCTTTCTTT
NA	TRBJ2-7	NA	TRBV7-8	CASSLGTLGDEQYF	TGTGCCAGCAGCTTAGGCACTCTCGGGGACGAGCAGTACTTC
TRBD2	TRBJ2-5	NA	TRBV11-3	CASSEGLAFIRRETQYF	TGTGCCAGCAGCGAGGGACTAGCGTTTATTCGCCGGGAGACCCAGTACTTC
NA	TRBJ1-1	NA	TRBV9	CASSAETTANTEAFF	TGTGCCAGCAGCGCCGAGACGACAGCAAACACTGAAGCTTTCTTT
NA	TRBJ1-6	NA	TRBV30	CAQRQSSYNSPLHF	TGTGCCCAGCGGCAGAGCTCCTATAATTCCCCCCTCCACTTT
NA	TRBJ1-1	NA	TRBV7-9	CASSLYTEAFF	TGTGCCAGCAGCCTTTACACTGAAGCTTTCTTT
NA	TRBJ2-3	NA	TRBV7-2	CASSPGGAMDTQYF	TGTGCCAGCAGCCCGGGTGGGGCGATGGATACGCAGTATTTT
NA	TRBJ1-5	NA	TRBV5-4	CASSSRLANQPQHF	TGTGCCAGCAGCTCTCGCTTAGCCAATCAGCCCCAGCATTTT
TRBD2	TRBJ2-1	NA	TRBV11-3	CASSWSGRASWNEQFF	TGTGCCAGCAGCTGGAGCGGGAGGGCCTCATGGAATGAGCAGTTCTTC
TRBD2	TRBJ2-1	NA	TRBV29-1	CSVKTSAREQFF	TGCAGCGTAAAGACTAGCGCCAGGGAGCAGTTCTTC
NA	TRBJ1-1	medium-sized	TRBV2	CASQGTGTEAFF	TGTGCCAGCCAGGGTACCGGCACTGAAGCTTTCTTT
NA	TRBJ1-2	NA	TRBV6-1	CASSEEARGLYYGYTF	TGTGCCAGCAGTGAAGAGGCGCGGGGGCTCTACTATGGCTACACCTTC
NA	TRBJ1-2	NA	TRBV6-5	CASSYSWGRANYGYTF	TGTGCCAGCAGTTACTCATGGGGCCGAGCTAACTATGGCTACACCTTC
NA	TRBJ2-3	NA	TRBV9	CASTNTDTQYF	TGTGCCAGCACAAACACAGATACGCAGTATTTT
NA	TRBJ1-1	NA	TRBV15	CATSRAGNTEAFF	TGTGCCACCAGCAGAGCCGGGAACACTGAAGCTTTCTTT
NA	TRBJ2-5	NA	TRBV5-1	CASSLTQETQYF	TGCGCCAGCAGCTTAACACAAGAGACCCAGTACTTC
NA	TRBJ2-7	NA	TRBV5-6	CASSFFSYEQYF	TGTGCCAGCAGCTTCTTTTCCTACGAGCAGTACTTC
NA	TRBJ1-1	NA	TRBV5-6	CASSLVGWGGINTEAFF	TGTGCCAGCAGCTTGGTAGGATGGGGGGGGATTAACACTGAAGCTTTCTTT
NA	TRBJ1-1	NA	TRBV6-5	CASKMSGPFAAFF	TGTGCCAGCAAAATGTCAGGCCCTTTTGCAGCTTTCTTT
TRBD1	TRBJ1-6	NA	TRBV19	CASGGTGGSYNSPLHF	TGTGCCAGTGGAGGGACAGGGGGCTCCTATAATTCACCCCTCCACTTT
NA	TRBJ1-2	few	TRBV4-2	CASSQVQGSNYGYTF	TGTGCCAGCAGCCAAGTTCAGGGCAGTAACTATGGCTACACCTTC
NA	TRBJ1-6	NA	TRBV9	CASSVAGGGNSPLHF	TGTGCCAGCAGCGTAGCTGGGGGAGGGAATTCACCCCTCCACTTT
NA	TRBJ1-2	NA	TRBV5-1	CASSAGDYGYTF	TGCGCCAGCAGTGCAGGGGACTATGGCTACACCTTC
NA	TRBJ1-4	NA	TRBV28	CASRYSWRGSTNEKLFF	TGTGCCAGCAGATATTCTTGGAGGGGTTCGACTAATGAAAAACTGTTTTTT
TRBD1	TRBJ2-7	NA	TRBV11-3	CASSLGQGTVEQYF	TGTGCCAGCAGCTTAGGACAGGGAACGGTCGAGCAGTACTTC
TRBD2	TRBJ2-1	NA	TRBV28	CASRMSGSYEQFF	TGTGCCAGCAGAATGAGCGGGAGTTATGAGCAGTTCTTC
NA	TRBJ2-1	NA	TRBV6-5	CASGFNNEQFF	TGTGCCAGCGGCTTCAACAATGAGCAGTTCTTC
NA	TRBJ1-4	NA	TRBV29-1	CSVQPSPGEKLFF	TGCAGCGTACAGCCTAGCCCGGGTGAAAAACTGTTTTTT
NA	TRBJ1-2	NA	TRBV27	CAVKGQNYGYTF	TGCGCGGTAAAGGGGCAAAACTATGGCTACACCTTC
NA	TRBJ2-3	once	TRBV7-9	CASSFQKDTQYF	TGTGCCAGCAGCTTCCAGAAAGATACGCAGTATTTT
TRBD2	TRBJ2-1	once	TRBV5-1	CASSLEVSGSGVEQFF	TGCGCCAGCAGCTTGGAAGTTAGCGGGAGCGGCGTTGAGCAGTTCTTC
TRBD1	TRBJ1-1	NA	TRBV11-1	CASSLGADRAEAFF	TGTGCCAGCAGCTTAGGTGCGGACAGGGCAGAAGCTTTCTTT
NA	TRBJ2-3	NA	TRBV7-9	CASSLAGRSTDTQYF	TGTGCCAGCAGCTTAGCGGGGCGGAGCACAGATACGCAGTATTTT
NA	TRBJ2-3	once	TRBV10-3	CAISGTSGAGLPGTDTQYF	TGTGCCATCAGTGGGACGTCAGGGGCGGGCCTCCCTGGCACAGATACGCAGTATTTT
TRBD2	TRBJ2-2	NA	TRBV28	CASSLGGGMYTGELFF	TGTGCCAGCAGTTTGGGCGGGGGGATGTACACCGGGGAGCTGTTTTTT
NA	TRBJ1-3	NA	TRBV5-4	CASSLRGSGNTIYF	TGTGCCAGCAGCTTGCGCGGCTCTGGAAACACCATATATTTT
NA	TRBJ1-6	NA	TRBV27	CASGKRGKAASPLHF	TGTGCCAGCGGAAAGAGGGGGAAAGCTGCTTCACCCCTCCACTTT
NA	TRBJ2-3	NA	TRBV6-1	CASLSTQGSDTQYF	TGTGCCAGCTTATCAACACAGGGTTCAGATACGCAGTATTTT
TRBD2	TRBJ2-1	NA	TRBV5-6	CASSLRLAGDTRGRNEQFF	TGTGCCAGCAGCTTGCGACTAGCGGGGGACACTAGGGGTAGAAATGAGCAGTTCTTC
TRBD1	TRBJ2-5	NA	TRBV10-3	CAINQQGTGETQYF	TGTGCCATCAACCAACAGGGGACGGGGGAGACCCAGTACTTC
NA	TRBJ2-2	NA	TRBV7-2	CAIRHSNTGELFF	TGTGCCATAAGACACTCGAACACCGGGGAGCTGTTTTTT